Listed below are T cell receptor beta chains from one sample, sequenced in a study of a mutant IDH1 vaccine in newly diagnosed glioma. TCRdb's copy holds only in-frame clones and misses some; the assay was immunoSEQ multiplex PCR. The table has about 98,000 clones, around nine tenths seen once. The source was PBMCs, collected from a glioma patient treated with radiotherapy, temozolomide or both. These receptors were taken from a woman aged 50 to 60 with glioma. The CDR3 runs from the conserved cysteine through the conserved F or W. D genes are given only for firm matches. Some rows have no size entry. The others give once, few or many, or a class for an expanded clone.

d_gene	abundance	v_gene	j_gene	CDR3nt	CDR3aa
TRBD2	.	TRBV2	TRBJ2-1	TGTGCCAGCATCCTGACTAGCGGGGCCTCCAATGAGCAGTTCTTC	CASILTSGASNEQFF
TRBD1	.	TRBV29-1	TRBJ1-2	TGCAGCGTTAGGGGGCGCAATGGCTACACCTTC	CSVRGRNGYTF
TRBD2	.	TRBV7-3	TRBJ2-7	TGTGCCAGCAGCCGCCCCTCGAGCGGGAGCTCCTACGAGCAGTACTTC	CASSRPSSGSSYEQYF
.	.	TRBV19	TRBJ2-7	TGTGCCAGCAGCCCCGGGGTAGCCGGCTACGAGCAGTACTTC	CASSPGVAGYEQYF
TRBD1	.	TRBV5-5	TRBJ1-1	TGTGCCAGCAGCTGGGCAGGGGGGATGAACACTGAAGCTTTCTTT	CASSWAGGMNTEAFF
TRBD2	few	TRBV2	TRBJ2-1	TGTGCCAGCTCTCCGGGACTAGCGTTGGATGAGCAGTTCTTC	CASSPGLALDEQFF
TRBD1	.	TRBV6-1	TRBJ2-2	TGTGCCAGCAGTGGTCAGGGGGTGAACACCGGGGAGCTGTTTTTT	CASSGQGVNTGELFF
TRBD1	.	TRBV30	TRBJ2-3	TGTGCCTGGAGACCGGGACAGGGGGCAGGGGCAGATACGCAGTATTTT	CAWRPGQGAGADTQYF
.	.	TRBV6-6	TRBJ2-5	TGTGCCAGCAGTACCGGACAGAGGCGAGAGACCCAGTACTTC	CASSTGQRRETQYF
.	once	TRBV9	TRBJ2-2	TGTGCCAGCAGCGTAGCTACAGAACAGCCCCGGAACACCGGGGAGCTGTTTTTT	CASSVATEQPRNTGELFF
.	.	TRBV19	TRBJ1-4	TGTGCCAGTAGTTCACAGGGTAATGAAAAACTGTTTTTT	CASSSQGNEKLFF
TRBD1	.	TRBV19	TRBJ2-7	TGTGCCAGTAGTAGGACAGGGCCCTTCTACGAGCAGTACTTC	CASSRTGPFYEQYF
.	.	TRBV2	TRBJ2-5	TGTGCCAGCAGTGAGGGCCATTGGGAGACCCAGTACTTC	CASSEGHWETQYF
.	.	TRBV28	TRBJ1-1	TGTGCCAGCAGCAGAGCCGGGACGGAAAACACTGAAGCTTTCTTT	CASSRAGTENTEAFF
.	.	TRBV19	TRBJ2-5	TGTGCCAGTAGTATAGGGAGGGGAATGGAGACCCAGTACTTC	CASSIGRGMETQYF
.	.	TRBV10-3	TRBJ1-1	TGTGCCATAGGAACTGGGGCCGGCACTGAAGCTTTCTTT	CAIGTGAGTEAFF
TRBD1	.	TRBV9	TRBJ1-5	TGTGCCAGCAGCGCAGGACAGGGGGCAGGCCAGCCCCAGCATTTT	CASSAGQGAGQPQHF
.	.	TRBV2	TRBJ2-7	TGTGCCAGCACAATCGAGGCCGGGGCGGCCTACGAGCAGTACTTC	CASTIEAGAAYEQYF
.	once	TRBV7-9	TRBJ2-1	TGTGCCAGTTCCCGGGGACCCACCTACAATGAGCAGTTCTTC	CASSRGPTYNEQFF
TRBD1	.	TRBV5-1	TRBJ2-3	TGCGCCAGCAGCTCGAACCGGGACAGGCTGAGGGCCACAGATACGCAGTATTTT	CASSSNRDRLRATDTQYF
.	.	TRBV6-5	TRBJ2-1	TGTGCCAGCAGTTCAATCGGGGGTAGCTCCTACAATGAGCAGTTCTTC	CASSSIGGSSYNEQFF
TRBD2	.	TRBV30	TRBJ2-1	TGTGCCTGGGGACTAGCGGGAAGTCTATATAATGAGCAGTTCTTC	CAWGLAGSLYNEQFF
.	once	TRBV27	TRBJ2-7	TGTGCCAGCACTACCCCTCCGCGCGAGCAGTACTTC	CASTTPPREQYF
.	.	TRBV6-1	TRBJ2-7	TGTGCCAGCAGTCCCTCCCCAGGGGCCTACGAGCAGTACTTC	CASSPSPGAYEQYF
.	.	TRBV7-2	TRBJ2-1	TGTGCCAGCAGCTTAGAGGTGAGCTCCTACAATGAGCAGTTCTTC	CASSLEVSSYNEQFF
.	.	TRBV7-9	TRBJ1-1	TGTGCCAGCAGCTTACCCGGGGACCGCTCCGCTGAAGCTTTCTTT	CASSLPGDRSAEAFF
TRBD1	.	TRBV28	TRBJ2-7	TGTGCCAGCAGCACGGGACAGGGCTACGAGCAGTACTTC	CASSTGQGYEQYF
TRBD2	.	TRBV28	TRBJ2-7	TGTGCCAGCAGCCGTCCGGGACTAGTCTACGAGCAGTACTTC	CASSRPGLVYEQYF
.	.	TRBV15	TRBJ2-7	TGTGCCACCAGCACAAGGGTTACGGCCGGTCCCGAGCAGTACTTC	CATSTRVTAGPEQYF
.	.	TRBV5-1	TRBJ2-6	TGCGCCAGCAGCTTACAGGGCTCTGGGGCCAACGTCCTGACTTTC	CASSLQGSGANVLTF
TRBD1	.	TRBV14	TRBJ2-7	TGTGCCAGCAGCCGACAGGGCTCCTACGAGCAGTACTTC	CASSRQGSYEQYF
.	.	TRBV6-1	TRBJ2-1	TGTGCCAGCAGGGAGGGTGAGCAGTTCTTC	CASREGEQFF
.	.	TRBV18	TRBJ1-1	TGTGCCAGCTCACCTCTCGAGAGTTACACTGAAGCTTTCTTT	CASSPLESYTEAFF
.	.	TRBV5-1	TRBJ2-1	TGCGCCAGCAGCTTGGGGACCGCGGGCGATGAGCAGTTCTTC	CASSLGTAGDEQFF
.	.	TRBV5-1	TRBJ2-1	TGCGCCAGCAGCTTGTTTAGGACAGTCGGCCCAATGGACAATGAGCAGTTCTTC	CASSLFRTVGPMDNEQFF
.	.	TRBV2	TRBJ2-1	TGTGCCAGCAGTGGGATTCTAAGCGGCTACAATGAGCAGTTCTTC	CASSGILSGYNEQFF
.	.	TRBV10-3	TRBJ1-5	TGTGCCATCAGGGAACGGAGCAATCAGCCCCAGCATTTT	CAIRERSNQPQHF
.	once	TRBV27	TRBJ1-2	TGTGCCACCAAGAGACAGGAAGCTAACTATGGCTACACCTTC	CATKRQEANYGYTF
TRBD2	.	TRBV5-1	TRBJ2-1	TGCGCCAGCAGCTTGAGCGGGAGCCCCTACAATGAGCAGTTCTTC	CASSLSGSPYNEQFF
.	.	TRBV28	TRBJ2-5	TGTGCCAGCAGCTTGGGGTCCCAAGAGACCCAGTACTTC	CASSLGSQETQYF
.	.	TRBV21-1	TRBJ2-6	TGTGCCAGCAGCAAAGATAGCGGGGTTGGCGGGGCCAACGTCCTGACTTTC	CASSKDSGVGGANVLTF
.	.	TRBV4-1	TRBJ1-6	TGCGCCAGCAGCCAAGTCCCCGGACCGAATTCACCCCTCCACTTT	CASSQVPGPNSPLHF
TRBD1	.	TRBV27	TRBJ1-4	TGTGCCAGCAGCCCGGGACAGGGGATTACAACTAATGAAAAACTGTTTTTT	CASSPGQGITTNEKLFF
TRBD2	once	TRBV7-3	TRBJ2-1	TGTGCCAGCAGCTTAGACGGCGGGAGTCTCTACAATGAGCAGTTCTTC	CASSLDGGSLYNEQFF
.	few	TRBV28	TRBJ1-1	TGTGCCAGCACTCAGAGAGGCACTGAAGCTTTCTTT	CASTQRGTEAFF
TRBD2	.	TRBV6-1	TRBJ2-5	TGTGCCAGCAGTGCCTTACTAGCGGGAGACCAAGAGACCCAGTACTTC	CASSALLAGDQETQYF
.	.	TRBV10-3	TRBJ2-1	TGTGCCATCAGTGAGTCGAGGTCGAGCGCCCGGGAGCAGTTCTTC	CAISESRSSAREQFF
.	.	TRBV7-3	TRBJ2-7	TGTGCCAGCAGCCCAGGACAGTTCTTCCCCTACGAGCAGTACTTC	CASSPGQFFPYEQYF
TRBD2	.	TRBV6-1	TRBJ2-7	TGTGCCAGCAGCACCTCTAGCGGCCCCTACGAGCAGTACTTC	CASSTSSGPYEQYF
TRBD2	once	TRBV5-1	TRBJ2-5	TGCGCCAGCAGCTTAGCGGGAGATGGGGAGACCCAGTACTTC	CASSLAGDGETQYF
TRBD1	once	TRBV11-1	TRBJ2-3	TGTGCCAGCAGCTCCAGGGGGCGAGACCCTAGCACAGATACGCAGTATTTT	CASSSRGRDPSTDTQYF
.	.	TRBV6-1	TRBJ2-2	TGTGCCAGCAGTGAAGCCCTACCTCAAACCGGGGAGCTGTTTTTT	CASSEALPQTGELFF
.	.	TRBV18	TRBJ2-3	TGTGCCAGCTCACCACCGCCTCGCGGGGATACGCAGTATTTT	CASSPPPRGDTQYF
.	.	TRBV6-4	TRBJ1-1	TGTGCCAGCAGTGCGACTGCGAACACTGAAGCTTTCTTT	CASSATANTEAFF
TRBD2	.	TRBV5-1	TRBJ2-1	TGCGCCAGCAGCTTGGAAAGCGGGGCTTACAATGAGCAGTTCTTC	CASSLESGAYNEQFF
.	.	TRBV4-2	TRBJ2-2	TGTGCCAGCAGCCGAGCCGGGACTTCACCGAATACCGGGGAGCTGTTTTTT	CASSRAGTSPNTGELFF
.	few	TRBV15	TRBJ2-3	TGTGCCACCAGCAGAGAAGGCCCCACAGATACGCAGTATTTT	CATSREGPTDTQYF
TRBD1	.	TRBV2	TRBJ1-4	TGTGCCAGCAGGTCGACAGGGGGAGATGAAAAACTGTTTTTT	CASRSTGGDEKLFF
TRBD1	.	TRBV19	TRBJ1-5	TGTGCCAGTAGTATTGTTGGGGGGGACAGGGAGGTAAATAGCAATCAGCCCCAGCATTTT	CASSIVGGDREVNSNQPQHF